This is a list of T cell receptor beta chains from one sample in a study of regulatory T cells in long-lasting Graves disease. TCRdb redid the calling of the multiplex PCR reads with MiXCR, one entry per CDR3 protein. The repertoire consists of approximately 470,000 distinct CDR3 sequences, with roughly 17% occurring once and the leading ten covering approximately 12%. A further study also used this sample, focusing on T cells in Graves' hyperthyroidism and ophthalmopathy.

Sequenced here: peripheral blood mononuclear cells (PBMCs), sampled at new diagnosis, from a patient treated with antithyroid drugs. The source is a man in his forties or fifties with Graves disease. Both conserved end residues are part of each CDR3. The D gene is left open where the match is weak. The size entry is marked missing in some rows and otherwise reads once, few, many or a size class.

TRBJ2-3	TRBD2	18	many	TRBV12-3/TRBV12-4	TGTGCCAGCAGTTTAGAAGGTAGCGGGAGGGCCATAACAGATACGCAGTATTTT	CASSLEGSGRAITDTQYF
TRBJ2-7	TRBD2	13	few	TRBV27	TGTGCCAGCGGACTAGCGGGAGGAGGCGAGCAGTACTTC	CASGLAGGGEQYF
TRBJ2-1	.	16	few	TRBV19	TGTGCCAGTAGTATAGGAGGTACGTCGGGGACAAATGAGCAGTTCTTC	CASSIGGTSGTNEQFF
TRBJ1-5	TRBD1	13	.	TRBV2	TGTGCCAGCAGAGGGACAGGAAAACAGCCCCAGCATTTT	CASRGTGKQPQHF
TRBJ2-2	.	15	.	TRBV9	TGTGCCAGCAGCGTAGAAGTACTGAACACCGGGGAGCTGTTTTTT	CASSVEVLNTGELFF
TRBJ2-3	.	13	many	TRBV7-2	TGTGCCAGCAGTTTGGTGGACACAGATACGCAGTATTTT	CASSLVDTDTQYF
TRBJ2-7	.	14	.	TRBV18	TGTGCCAGCTCACGATCCCAGAACTCCTACGAGCAGTACTTC	CASSRSQNSYEQYF
TRBJ2-1	.	14	.	TRBV28	TGTGCCAGCAGACCGGGACACCAAAGATATGAGCAGTTCTTC	CASRPGHQRYEQFF
TRBJ1-4	TRBD1	15	.	TRBV14	TGTGCCAGCAGCCTCTCCGGGACAGGAAGGGAAAAACTGTTTTTT	CASSLSGTGREKLFF
TRBJ2-5	.	12	many	TRBV12-3/TRBV12-4	TGTGCCAGCAATCGACTGGGAAAGACCCAGTACTTC	CASNRLGKTQYF
TRBJ2-2	.	14	few	TRBV20-1	TGCAGTGCTAGGTCACTAGAATACACCGGGGAGCTGTTTTTT	CSARSLEYTGELFF
TRBJ1-4	.	14	.	TRBV9	TGTGCCAGCAGCGTAAGCCCAGGGAGTGAAAAACTGTTTTTT	CASSVSPGSEKLFF
TRBJ1-4	.	12	few	TRBV29-1	TGCAGCGTTGGTTGGACAGATGAAAAACTGTTTTTT	CSVGWTDEKLFF
TRBJ2-1	.	15	.	TRBV19	TGTGCCAGTATAAGGTGGGGGGCCTCCTACAATGAGCAGTTCTTC	CASIRWGASYNEQFF
TRBJ2-1	TRBD1	12	few	TRBV29-1	TGCAGCGTTGTTAAGGGGGCGGTTGAGCAGTTCTTC	CSVVKGAVEQFF
TRBJ1-2	.	18	few	TRBV6-1	TGTGCCAGCAGTGAAATCCCCTTAGCGGCAGGGTCTTACTATGGCTACACCTTC	CASSEIPLAAGSYYGYTF
TRBJ2-7	.	15	few	TRBV4-1	TGCGCCAGCAGCCAAGAAGGGGAGCTAGTCGGCGAGCAGTACTTC	CASSQEGELVGEQYF
TRBJ2-7	TRBD1	14	many	TRBV5-1	TGCGCCAGCAGCTTGGGTCAGGGGGACAACGAGCAGTACTTC	CASSLGQGDNEQYF
TRBJ2-2	.	14	few	TRBV5-1	TGCGCCAGCAGCTTGGGCCTCGGGGCCGGGGAGCTGTTTTTT	CASSLGLGAGELFF
TRBJ1-1	.	15	.	TRBV28	TGTGCCAGCAGTCCCTCCCCCCTATGGGTGCACGAAGCTTTCTTT	CASSPSPLWVHEAFF
TRBJ2-1	TRBD2	17	once	TRBV11-3	TGTGCCAGCAGCTTAGAAGTTAGCGGGCACCGGGGGAATGAGCAGTTCTTC	CASSLEVSGHRGNEQFF
TRBJ2-3	.	11	many	TRBV30	TGTGCCTGGACGTGGGCAGATACGCAGTATTTT	CAWTWADTQYF
TRBJ2-3	.	17	many	TRBV11-2	TGTGCCAGCAGCTTCCCTCGGGACTTCCCTCTCACAGATACGCAGTATTTT	CASSFPRDFPLTDTQYF
TRBJ2-7	TRBD1	15	.	TRBV30	TGTGCCTGGAGTGGGGGACAGCCGCCAAGCTACGAGCAGTACTTC	CAWSGGQPPSYEQYF
TRBJ2-5	.	14	.	TRBV11-1	TGTGCCAGTAGTGTCTCCTTATCCCCGGAGACCCAGTACTTC	CASSVSLSPETQYF
TRBJ2-5	TRBD2	16	many	TRBV11-1	TGTGCCAGCAGCTTAGGGATAGCGGGAGAGTCAGAGACCCAGTACTTC	CASSLGIAGESETQYF
TRBJ2-1	TRBD1	15	few	TRBV12-3/TRBV12-4	TGTGCCAGCAGTCCGGACAGGGGTCCTTACAATGAGCAGTTCTTC	CASSPDRGPYNEQFF
TRBJ2-5	TRBD1	14	.	TRBV3-1	TGTGCCAGCAGTAAGACAGGGCTACAAGAGACCCAGTACTTC	CASSKTGLQETQYF
TRBJ2-2	.	18	.	TRBV3-1	TGTGCCAGCAGCCCCGATAGGAAGCGGGCAACGAACACCGGGGAGCTGTTTTTT	CASSPDRKRATNTGELFF
TRBJ2-5	.	12	many	TRBV30	TGTGCCTGGGAGACTAGTGGAGAGACCCAGTACTTC	CAWETSGETQYF
TRBJ2-1	.	12	.	TRBV6-5	TGTGCCAGCAGTTTCGCTTCCAAAGAGCAGTTCTTC	CASSFASKEQFF
TRBJ1-6	.	13	.	TRBV5-1	TGCGCCAGCAGCGGGACTGGAAATTCACCCCTCCACTTT	CASSGTGNSPLHF
TRBJ2-3	.	14	many	TRBV10-3	TGTGCCATCAGTGAGCACGGCAACCCAGATACGCAGTATTTT	CAISEHGNPDTQYF
TRBJ2-1	TRBD2	17	.	TRBV7-8	TGTGCCAGCAGCTTAGAAAGGTGGCTAGCGGGGGGTTTTGAGCAGTTCTTC	CASSLERWLAGGFEQFF
TRBJ2-5	TRBD1	14	few	TRBV6-1	TGTGCCAGCAGTGTGTCGGGACAGTCAGAGACCCAGTACTTC	CASSVSGQSETQYF
TRBJ2-7	.	16	many	TRBV10-3	TGTGCCATCAGTGAGGGGCGGGGAACAGGAACCTACGAGCAGTACTTC	CAISEGRGTGTYEQYF
TRBJ2-5	TRBD2	17	few	TRBV24-1	TGTGCCACCAGTGATTTACCCGAGACTAGCGGCGGAGAGACCCAGTACTTC	CATSDLPETSGGETQYF
TRBJ2-7	.	11	many	TRBV20-1	TGCAGTGCTAGAAGGGGGAGCGAGCAGTACTTC	CSARRGSEQYF
TRBJ2-5	.	14	.	TRBV29-1	TGCAGCGTTGATCGGGCGGGTATACAAGAGACCCAGTACTTC	CSVDRAGIQETQYF
TRBJ2-1	TRBD2	16	many	TRBV7-2	TGTGCCAGCAGCTTAGTCGCGGGAGGGCCTGGAAATGAGCAGTTCTTC	CASSLVAGGPGNEQFF
TRBJ1-1	.	13	.	TRBV7-9	TGTGCCAGCAGCATCCAGAGGGGGACTGAAGCTTTCTTT	CASSIQRGTEAFF
TRBJ2-5	TRBD2	11	few	TRBV24-1	TGTGCCACCGGACTAGGGGAGACCCAGTACTTC	CATGLGETQYF
TRBJ2-1	.	14	few	TRBV12-3/TRBV12-4	TGTGCCAGCAGTTTAGGGCTTTCCTACAATGAGCAGTTCTTC	CASSLGLSYNEQFF
TRBJ2-5	TRBD2	17	few	TRBV12-3/TRBV12-4	TGTGCCAGCAGTTTTGAGGCTAGCGGGAGAGGGGGGGAGACCCAGTACTTC	CASSFEASGRGGETQYF
TRBJ2-4	.	15	many	TRBV28	TGTGCCAGCAGTTTGGGCGGGGGCCTCCGGGACATTCAGTACTTC	CASSLGGGLRDIQYF
TRBJ1-5	TRBD1	15	.	TRBV19	TGTGCCAGTAGTGCGTCCGGGACAGGGGATCAGCCCCAGCATTTT	CASSASGTGDQPQHF
TRBJ1-4	TRBD1	14	many	TRBV12-5	TGTGCTAGTGGTGGCGGGACAGACCATGAAAAACTGTTTTTT	CASGGGTDHEKLFF
TRBJ2-3	.	15	many	TRBV11-2	TGTGCCAGCAGCTTACCCGGGGCCAACACAGATACGCAGTATTTT	CASSLPGANTDTQYF
TRBJ2-7	.	15	few	TRBV12-3/TRBV12-4	TGTGCCAGCAGTTTGGTTGCCAGGGCGGCCGAGGAGCAGTACTTC	CASSLVARAAEEQYF
TRBJ2-3	.	15	.	TRBV9	TGTGCCAGCAGCGTAGCCCCAGCGGTAGCGGATACGCAGTATTTT	CASSVAPAVADTQYF
TRBJ2-3	TRBD1	15	few	TRBV9	TGTGCCAGCAGCCCTCCCGGACAGGGGGCGGATACGCAGTATTTT	CASSPPGQGADTQYF